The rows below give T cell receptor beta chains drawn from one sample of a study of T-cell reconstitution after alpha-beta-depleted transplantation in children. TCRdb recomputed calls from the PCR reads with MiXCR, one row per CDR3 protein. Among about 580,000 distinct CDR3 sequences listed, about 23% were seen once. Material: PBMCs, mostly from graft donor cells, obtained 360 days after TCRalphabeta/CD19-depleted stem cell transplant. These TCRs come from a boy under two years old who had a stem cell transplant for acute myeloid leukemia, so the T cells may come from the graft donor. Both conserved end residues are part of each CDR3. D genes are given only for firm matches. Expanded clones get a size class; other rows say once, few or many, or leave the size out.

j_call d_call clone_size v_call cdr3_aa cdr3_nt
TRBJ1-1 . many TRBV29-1 CSVVGTAGAEAFF TGCAGCGTTGTCGGGACCGCCGGCGCTGAAGCTTTCTTT
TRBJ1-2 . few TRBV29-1 CSVPEYGYTF TGCAGCGTACCTGAATATGGCTACACCTTC
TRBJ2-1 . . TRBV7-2 CASSPGGLLNNEQFF TGTGCCAGCAGCCCAGGAGGACTCCTTAACAATGAGCAGTTCTTC
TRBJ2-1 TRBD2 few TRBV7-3 CASSFSAGGRNEQFF TGTGCCAGCAGCTTTTCAGCGGGGGGGCGCAATGAGCAGTTCTTC
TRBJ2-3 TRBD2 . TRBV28 CASSAGTSGLHTQYF TGTGCCAGCAGTGCCGGGACTAGCGGACTCCATACGCAGTATTTT
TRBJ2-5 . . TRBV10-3 CAISESGLDQETQYF TGTGCCATCAGTGAGTCAGGGCTAGATCAAGAGACCCAGTACTTC
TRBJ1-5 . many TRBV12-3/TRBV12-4 CASSPQGSLNQPQHF TGTGCCAGCAGTCCCCAAGGGAGTCTCAATCAGCCCCAGCATTTT
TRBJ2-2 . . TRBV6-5 CASSYSFVTANTGELFF TGTGCCAGCAGTTACTCGTTTGTCACGGCGAACACCGGGGAGCTGTTTTTT
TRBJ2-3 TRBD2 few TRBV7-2 CASSTFSGVNTDTQYF TGTGCCAGCAGCACCTTTAGCGGGGTAAACACAGATACGCAGTATTTT
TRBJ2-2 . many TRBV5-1 CASSLAAGPGELFF TGCGCCAGCAGCTTGGCCGCAGGTCCCGGGGAGCTGTTTTTT
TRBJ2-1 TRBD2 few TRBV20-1 CSARSVAGASSYNEQFF TGCAGTGCTAGATCGGTAGCGGGGGCTAGCTCCTACAATGAGCAGTTCTTC
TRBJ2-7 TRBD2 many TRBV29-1 CSAGGGGPTHYEQYF TGCAGCGCCGGGGGGGGAGGACCTACCCACTACGAGCAGTACTTC
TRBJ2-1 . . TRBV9 CASSVRQSGGANNEQFF TGTGCCAGCAGCGTAAGGCAGAGTGGGGGCGCGAACAATGAGCAGTTCTTC
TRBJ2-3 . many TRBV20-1 CSAYTPGTPRDTQYF TGCAGTGCTTACACCCCCGGGACTCCCCGAGATACGCAGTATTTT
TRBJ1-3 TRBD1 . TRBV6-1 CASKGQGALNTIYF TGTGCCAGCAAAGGACAGGGGGCTTTGAACACCATATATTTT
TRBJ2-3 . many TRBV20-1 CSASLDPTDTQYF TGCAGTGCTAGCCTTGACCCCACAGATACGCAGTATTTT
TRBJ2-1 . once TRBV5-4 CASSGSVQGIPYNEQFF TGTGCCAGCAGCGGATCTGTACAGGGAATCCCTTACAATGAGCAGTTCTTC
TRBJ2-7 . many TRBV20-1 CSALSLSGGPSYEQYF TGCAGTGCTTTATCCCTGTCCGGGGGACCCTCCTACGAGCAGTACTTC
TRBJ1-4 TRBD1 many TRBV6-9 CASSYSRGRTNEKLFF TGTGCCAGCAGTTATTCCAGGGGGCGAACTAATGAAAAACTGTTTTTT
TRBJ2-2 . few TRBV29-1 CSVEEGASTGELFF TGCAGCGTTGAGGAGGGGGCGAGCACCGGGGAGCTGTTTTTT
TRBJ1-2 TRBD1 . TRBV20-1 CSADTGDFNYGYTF TGCAGTGCCGATACAGGGGATTTTAACTATGGCTACACCTTC
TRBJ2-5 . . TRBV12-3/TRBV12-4 CASRRAQGGETQYF TGTGCCAGCAGGAGGGCCCAAGGGGGGGAGACCCAGTACTTC
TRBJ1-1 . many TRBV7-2 CASSLGLGEAFF TGTGCCAGCAGCCTCGGACTAGGGGAAGCTTTCTTT
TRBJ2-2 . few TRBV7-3 CASSFDRHGELFF TGTGCCAGCAGCTTCGACAGGCACGGGGAGCTGTTTTTT
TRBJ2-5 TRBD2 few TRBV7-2 CASSLALAGTYQETQYF TGTGCCAGCAGCTTAGCTCTAGCGGGGACGTACCAAGAGACCCAGTACTTC
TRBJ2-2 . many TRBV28 CASSPGHGPFPGELFF TGTGCCAGCAGTCCGGGACACGGCCCATTCCCCGGGGAGCTGTTTTTT
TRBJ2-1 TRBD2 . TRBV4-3 CASSQAVRGGYNEQFF TGCGCCAGCAGCCAAGCGGTTCGGGGGGGCTACAATGAGCAGTTCTTC
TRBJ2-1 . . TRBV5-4 CASSLGAARSSYNEQFF TGTGCCAGCAGCTTGGGGGCAGCCCGGAGCTCCTACAATGAGCAGTTCTTC
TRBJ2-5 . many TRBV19 CASKAKANQETQYF TGTGCCAGTAAGGCGAAGGCTAACCAAGAGACCCAGTACTTC
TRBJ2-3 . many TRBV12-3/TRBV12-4 CASSFPQPGPSTDTQYF TGTGCCAGCAGTTTCCCCCAGCCAGGACCTAGCACAGATACGCAGTATTTT
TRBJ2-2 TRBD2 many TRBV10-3 CAISGGANTGELFF TGTGCCATCAGCGGGGGGGCCAACACCGGGGAGCTGTTTTTT
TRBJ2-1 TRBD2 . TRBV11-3 CASSRSLAGGYNEQFF TGTGCCAGCAGTCGCTCCCTAGCGGGGGGTTACAATGAGCAGTTCTTC
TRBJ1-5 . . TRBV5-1 CASSPFNGMEEPQHF TGCGCCAGCAGCCCGTTCAACGGGATGGAGGAGCCCCAGCATTTT
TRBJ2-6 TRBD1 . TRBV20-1 CSAPTGGALSGANVLTF TGCAGTGCTCCAACAGGGGGCGCACTCTCTGGGGCCAACGTCCTGACTTTC
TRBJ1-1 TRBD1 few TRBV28 CASSYGGQGLAEAFF TGTGCCAGCAGCTACGGGGGACAGGGTTTGGCTGAAGCTTTCTTT
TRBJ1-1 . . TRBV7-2 CASSLTVGSEAFF TGTGCCAGCAGTTTGACAGTGGGGTCTGAAGCTTTCTTT
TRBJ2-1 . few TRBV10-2 CASTSFENEQFF TGCGCCTCTACTAGTTTCGAAAATGAGCAGTTCTTC
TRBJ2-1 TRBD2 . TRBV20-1 CSLGLAGDPDINEQFF TGCAGCTTAGGACTAGCGGGAGACCCGGACATCAATGAGCAGTTCTTC
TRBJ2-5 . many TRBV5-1 CASSLDETTYVQETQYF TGCGCCAGCAGCTTGGATGAGACTACCTATGTTCAAGAGACCCAGTACTTC
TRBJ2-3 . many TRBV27 CASSLFGHASDTQYF TGTGCCAGCAGCCTCTTCGGGCATGCTTCAGATACGCAGTATTTT
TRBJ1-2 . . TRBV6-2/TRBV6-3 CASGSYGDGYTF TGTGCCAGCGGGTCGTATGGGGATGGCTACACCTTC